Following are 9 T cell receptor beta chains from one sample sequenced in a study of neurological immune-mediated disorders. TCRdb re-analysed the 5' RACE reads in MiXCR, keeping a single row per CDR3 protein. Of just under 60,000 distinct CDR3 sequences listed, roughly 3.2% are singletons. The sample was PBMCs. All receptors come from a woman in her 30s with multiple sclerosis.

Concerning this clonotype: This could be a read error, since a much larger clone is one nucleotide away. This chain uses TRBV20-1 with TRBJ2-7; D remains unclear. CDR3 length: 13 residues. Germline assignment: CDR1 DFQATT and CDR2 SNEGSKA (reference sequence). The V end was cut by 2 bases, the J end by 2 bases, with 10 bases between. As DNA, the CDR3 is TGCAGTGCTAGAAACACTGACGCCTACGAGCAGTACTTC. Encoded protein: CSARNTDAYEQYF.

As to this clonotype: An end of the junction differs from the germline gene, which may be a read error. This rearrangement joins TRBV6-5 to TRBJ1-5; possible D gene TRBD1, 5 bases. CDR1 is MNHEY, CDR2 SVGAGI, per germline. The CDR3 has 14 residues. This CDR3 is CASKSGTGNQPQNF. As DNA, the CDR3 is TGTGCCAGCAAGTCTGGGACGGGCAATCAGCCCCAGAATTTT.

This clonotype was seen many times. The rearrangement joins TRBV18 to TRBJ1-1; D not certain. The germline V gene has CDR1 KGHSH and CDR2 LQKENI. V was pared by 1 base and J by 1 base, with 4 bases between. There are 13 residues in the CDR3. In DNA form, the CDR3 reads TGTGCCAGCTCACCACGGGGGAACACTGAAGCTTTCTTT. Its protein is CASSPRGNTEAFF. The variable domain in full, with the rest retrieved from reference TRBV18 and TRBJ1-1, is NAGVMQNPRHLVRRRGQEARLRCSPMKGHSHVYWYRQLPEEGLKFMVYLQKENIIDESGMPKERFSAEFPKEGPSILRIQQVVRGDSAAYFCASSPRGNTEAFFGQGTRLTVV.

This clonotype was recorded many times. The V gene is TRBV20-1, the J gene TRBJ2-1; 8 bases are shared with TRBD2. Germline V lookup: CDR1 DFQATT, CDR2 SNEGSKA (reference sequence). The ends lost 6 bases at V and 3 bases at J; junction bases unmatched: 1. The CDR3 runs to 12 residues. In DNA, the CDR3 is TGCAGTGCGGGACTAGTCTACAATGAGCAGTTCTTC. Translating gives CSAGLVYNEQFF.

This clonotype was picked up many times. The rearrangement joins TRBV20-1 to TRBJ2-1; TRBD2 is a possible D gene (5 bases). V was clipped by 2 bases and J by 8 bases, with 10 bases between them. This CDR3 is built from 12 residues. From germline, CDR1 is DFQATT and CDR2 SNEGSKA (reference sequence). DNA for the CDR3: TGCAGTGCTAGACCTTGGACTCATGAGCAGTTCTTC. This translates into CSARPWTHEQFF.

This clonotype appeared a few times. The chain has TRBV5-1 and TRBJ1-1; D unresolved. The germline CDR1 and CDR2 sequences are SGHRS and YFSETQ. This CDR3 spans 12 amino acids. V lost 5 bases to trimming and J lost 4 bases, with 9 bases between them. The CDR3: CASREIGTEAFF. CDR3 in DNA: TGCGCCAGCAGGGAAATTGGCACTGAAGCTTTCTTT.

This clonotype was found a few times. The CDR3 region is CSAIRTASNIQYF. The CDR3 region has the DNA TGCAGTGCTATCCGGACAGCATCTAACATTCAGTACTTC. The chain carries TRBV20-1 and TRBJ2-4, with a weak D call TRBD1 (6 bases). V dropped 4 bases and J dropped 7 bases, with 14 bases sitting between them. This CDR3 is 13 amino acids long. Germline CDR1 DFQATT, CDR2 SNEGSKA (reference sequence).

J is TRBJ1-1 and V is TRBV20-1; no reliable D call. The CDR3 contains 15 residues. The germline CDR1 and CDR2 sequences are DFQATT and SNEGSKA (reference sequence). V was trimmed by 0 bases and J by 0 bases, leaving 11 bases between them. The CDR3 loop reads CSAREIGKVNTEAFF. In nucleotides, the CDR3 is TGCAGTGCTAGAGAGATAGGGAAAGTGAACACTGAAGCTTTCTTT.

This clonotype was detected ten times or more. V and J are TRBV7-6 and TRBJ2-1; D gene uncertain. V was shortened by 1 base and J by 0 bases, with 7 bases between the two germline ends. The CDR3 spans 15 residues. CDR1 and CDR2 from the germline V gene are SGHVS and FNYEAQ. In DNA form, the CDR3 reads TGTGCCAGCAGCTTAGAGGCAGTCTCCTACAATGAGCAGTTCTTC. Translating gives CASSLEAVSYNEQFF.